This T cell receptor (beta chain) appears in the sequencing data of a study of control samples from healthy donors and cancer patients. Trimming took 4 bases from V and 0 from J, leaving 22 bases between them. CDR1 is SGHNT and CDR2 is YYREEE in the germline V gene (reference sequence). This CDR3 region has 18 residues. TCRdb keeps only in-frame clones here, not all; method: immunoSEQ multiplex PCR. The repertoire table contains about 200,000 clones. This receptor was obtained from a woman between 25 and 40 years old in good health. This sequence joins TRBV5-4 and TRBJ1-1, with D possibly TRBD1 on 6 matching bases. Source material: blood. CDR3 sequence: CASSPMAGTLKLNTEAFF. CDR3 coding DNA: TGTGCCAGCAGCCCAATGGCCGGGACACTAAAGTTGAACACTGAAGCTTTCTTT. Using reference TRBV5-4 and TRBJ1-1 for the parts outside the CDR3, the full variable domain is ETGVTQSPTHLIKTRGQQVTLRCSSQSGHNTVSWYQQALGQGPQFIFQYYREEENGRGNFPPRFSGLQFPNYSSELNVNALELDDSALYLCASSPMAGTLKLNTEAFFGQGTRLTVV.